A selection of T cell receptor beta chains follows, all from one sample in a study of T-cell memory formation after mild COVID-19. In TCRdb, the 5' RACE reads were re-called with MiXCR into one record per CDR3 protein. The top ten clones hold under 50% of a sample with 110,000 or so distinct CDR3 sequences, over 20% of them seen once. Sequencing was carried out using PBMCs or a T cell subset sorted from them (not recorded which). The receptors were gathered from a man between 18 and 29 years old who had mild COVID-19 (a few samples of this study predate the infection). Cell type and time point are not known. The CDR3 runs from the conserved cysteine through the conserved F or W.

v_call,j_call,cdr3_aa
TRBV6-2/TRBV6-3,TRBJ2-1,CASSSRVAGAPGEQFF
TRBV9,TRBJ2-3,CASSVLGGTDTQYF
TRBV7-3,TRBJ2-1,CASSFGGGVYNEQFF
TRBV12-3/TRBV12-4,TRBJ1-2,CASSSEFYGYTF
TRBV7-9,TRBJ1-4,CASSFPVRDRQKEKLFF
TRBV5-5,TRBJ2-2,CASSWDRTGELFF
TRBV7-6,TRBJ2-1,CASSSLWEQFF
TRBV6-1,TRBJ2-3,CASSAGSFTDTQYF
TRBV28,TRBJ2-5,CASSSTGYERETQYF
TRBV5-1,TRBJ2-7,CASRDRDRRGGEQYF
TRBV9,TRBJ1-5,CASSVEGGNQPQHF
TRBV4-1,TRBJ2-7,CASSQRGAGDHYEQYF
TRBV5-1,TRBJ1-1,CASSIGDSFTEAFF
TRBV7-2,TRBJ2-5,CASSPPGASGGQETQYF
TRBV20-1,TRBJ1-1,CSARRRGGTEAFF
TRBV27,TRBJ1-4,CASSLAAYATNEKLFF
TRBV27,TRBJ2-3,CASSLRRSTDTQYF
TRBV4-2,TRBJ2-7,CASSQDETGDQYF
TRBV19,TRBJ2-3,CASSYRSGTDTQYF
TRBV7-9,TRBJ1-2,CASSPTGADYGYTF
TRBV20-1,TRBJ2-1,CSAREVGGGAIEQFF
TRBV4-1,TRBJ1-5,CASSLGQGDWPQHF
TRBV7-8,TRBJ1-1,CASSDLAGGDTEAFF
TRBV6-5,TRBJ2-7,CASSYSLAGGITYEQYF
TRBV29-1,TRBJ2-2,CSVEAADTGELFF
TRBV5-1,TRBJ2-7,CASSSETYEQYF
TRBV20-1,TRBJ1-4,CSARDKRATNEKLFF
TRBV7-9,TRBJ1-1,CASSPLGYLNTEAFF
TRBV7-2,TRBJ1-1,CASTLSSSGTEAFF
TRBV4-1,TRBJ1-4,CASREQGQATNEKLFF
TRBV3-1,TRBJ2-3,CASSQETGTDTQYF
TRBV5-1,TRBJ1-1,CASSPRVNTEAFF
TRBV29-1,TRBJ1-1,CSVCIMNTEAFF
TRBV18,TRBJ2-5,CASSLETSGYQETQYF
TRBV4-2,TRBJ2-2,CASSQGIFANTGELFF
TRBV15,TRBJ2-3,CATSRNQGTSGSTDTQYF
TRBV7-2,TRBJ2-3,CASSSLSGPPTQYF
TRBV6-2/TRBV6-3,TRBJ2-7,CASSGTEPYEQYF
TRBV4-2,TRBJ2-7,CASSQVLGRETYEQYF
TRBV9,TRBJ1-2,CASSVSGGVGYGYTF
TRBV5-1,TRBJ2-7,CASSLTGQFPEQYF
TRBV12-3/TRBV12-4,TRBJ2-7,CASSLGWLANEQYF
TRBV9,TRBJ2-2,CASSEDRGRYYTGELFF
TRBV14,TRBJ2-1,CASSSPGQGYGNEQFF
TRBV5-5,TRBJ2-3,CASSVLQGEGDTQYF
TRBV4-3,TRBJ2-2,CASSPEDRPGGELFF
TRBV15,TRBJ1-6,CATSGETGGASPLHF
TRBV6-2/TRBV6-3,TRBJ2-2,CASSLSRWELFF